These 2 T cell receptor beta chains share one sample of origin, sequenced in a study of control samples from healthy donors and cancer patients. Data came from immunoSEQ multiplex PCR; TCRdb stores just in-frame clones and leaves some out. The sample holds about 200,000 clones; about 90% are singletons and the top ten take less than 2%. The sequenced sample consisted of blood. Receptors originate from a young man in good health.

CDR3 loop: CASSGTSGRTDTQYF. CDR3 DNA sequence: TGTGCCAGTAGTGGAACTAGCGGCCGCACAGATACGCAGTATTTT. The chain carries TRBV19 and TRBJ2-3; TRBD2 matches 8 bases. The length of the CDR3 is 15 residues. CDR1 and CDR2 (germline): LNHDA, SQIVND (reference sequence). V was pared by 5 bases and J by 1 base, with 5 bases of the junction left unmatched.

This sequence joins TRBV21-1 and TRBJ2-1; the DNA was not compared with TRBD1, the D call given in the table. TRBV21-1 is recorded as a pseudogene. The CDR3 spans 14 residues. The CDR3 DNA reads TGTGCCAGCAGCAAAGAGCAGGGTCGCAATGAGCAGTTCTTC. Amino acid sequence: CASSKEQGRNEQFF.